This TCR beta chain was sequenced during a study of CD8 T cells in Susac syndrome. The authors carried out high-throughput sequencing of TCR beta. They applied it to CD8+ and CD4+ T cells obtained from blood. Bulk CD8+ and CD4+ cells came from magnetic negative isolation; CD8+ TEMRA by FACS. RNA, at roughly 0.45 to 1 ug, was reverse transcribed with random hexamers. Amplification of TCR beta CDR3 used immunoSEQ multiplex PCR across 54 Vbeta and 13 Jbeta. TCRdb analysed the immunoSEQ multiplex PCR reads with MiXCR anew, one entry per CDR3 protein. There are 200,000 to 250,000 distinct CDR3 sequences in the sample; around 96% occur only once, and about 0.091% lies in the top ten. The V gene lost 2 bases and the J gene lost 7 bases, with 14 bases spanning the gap. The CDR3 is 14 residues long. CDR1 is LGHDT, CDR2 YNNKEL, per germline (reference sequence).

This receptor was taken from a human donor with multiple sclerosis. The sample consisted of CD4+ T cells from PBMCs. This chain joins TRBV3-1 and TRBJ1-2, with D possibly being TRBD1 (5 bases). The CDR3 region is CASSQPGTNFGYTF. The CDR3 region has the DNA TGTGCCAGCAGCCAACCCGGGACCAATTTTGGCTACACCTTC.